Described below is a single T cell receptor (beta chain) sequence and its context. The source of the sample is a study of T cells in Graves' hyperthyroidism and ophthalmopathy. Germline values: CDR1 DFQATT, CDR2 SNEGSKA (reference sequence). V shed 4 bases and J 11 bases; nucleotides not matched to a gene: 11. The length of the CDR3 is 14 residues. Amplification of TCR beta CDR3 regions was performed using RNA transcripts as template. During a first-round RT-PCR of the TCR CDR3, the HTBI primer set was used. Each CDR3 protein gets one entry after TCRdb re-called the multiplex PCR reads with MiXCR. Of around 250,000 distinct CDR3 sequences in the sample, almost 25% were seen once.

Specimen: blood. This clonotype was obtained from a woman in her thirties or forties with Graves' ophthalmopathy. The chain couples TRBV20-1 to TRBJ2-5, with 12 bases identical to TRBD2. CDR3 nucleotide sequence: TGCAGTGCTAAAGAAGGACTAGCGGGAACGGCACAGTACTTC. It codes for CSAKEGLAGTAQYF.